The 13 T cell receptor beta chains presented below share a single source sample, sequenced in a study of blood T cell repertoires in COVID-19 (dated by TCRdb to about 2020). Libraries were built with the immunoSEQ multiplex PCR assay. Held by TCRdb, this immuneACCESS table contains in-frame sequences only and omits some clones. Under half of the omission traces to an unresolved V gene where checked; the cause of the rest is unknown. In this sample the table shows approximately 390,000 clones, roughly 90% of which occur a single time. The leading ten clones occupy around 7% of the sample. The sequencing sample was made of peripheral blood. The source of these receptors is a man between 18 and 35 years old with active or convalescent COVID-19.

This clone was picked up one time. This chain connects TRBV11-2 to TRBJ2-2, with TRBD1 matching over 12 bases. Trimming removed 5 bases from V and 7 bases from J; junction bases left unmatched: 5. There are 15 residues in the CDR3. CDR1 is SGHAT, CDR2 FQNNGV, per germline. In nucleotides, the CDR3 is TGTGCCAGCAGCACCGGGACAGGGGGCTTCGGGGAGCTGTTTTTT. It yields the protein CASSTGTGGFGELFF.

J is TRBJ1-5 and V is TRBV30, with 8 bases aligning to TRBD1. V was pared by 3 bases and J by 3 bases, with 7 bases of the junction left unmatched. This CDR3 comprises 15 residues. The germline V gene has CDR1 GTSNPN and CDR2 SVGIG (reference sequence). CDR3 nucleotide sequence: TGTGCCTGGAGCCGACGGGACAGGATCAATCAGCCCCAGCATTTT. Translating gives CAWSRRDRINQPQHF.

The chain combines TRBV6-5 with TRBJ2-5; unclear D gene. Germline CDR1 and CDR2: MNHEY and SVGAGI. Trimming left V 6 bases short and J 2 bases short, with 4 bases between. The CDR3 runs to 11 residues. CDR3 sequence (DNA): TGTGCCAGCAGACTACAAGAGACCCAGTACTTC. Translation gives CASRLQETQYF.

The chain joins TRBV28 to TRBJ1-2, with 11 bases matching TRBD1. J was trimmed by 1 base and V by 6 bases; bases with no gene match: 4. There are 15 residues in the CDR3. Germline V gene lookup returns CDR1 MDHEN and CDR2 SYDVKM. CDR3 sequence (DNA): TGTGCCAGCAGATCGGGACAGGGGGTTAACTATGGCTACACCTTC. Protein sequence: CASRSGQGVNYGYTF.

The V call is TRBV21-1, the J call TRBJ2-3; the table's D call of TRBD1 was not tested on the DNA. TRBV21-1 counts as a pseudogene. The CDR3 has 15 amino acids. This chain's CDR3 is CASSKEQGNGDTQYF. CDR3 in DNA: TGTGCCAGCAGCAAAGAACAGGGCAACGGGGATACGCAGTATTTT.

The rearrangement uses TRBV6-4 and TRBJ2-4; 10 bases are shared with TRBD2. This CDR3 is 15 amino acids long. The germline V gene has CDR1 MRHNA and CDR2 SNTAGT. V was clipped by 3 bases and J by 1 base; unmatched bases: 0. CDR3 DNA: TGTGCCAGCAGTGAACTAGCGGGGGCCAAAAACATTCAGTACTTC. Translation: CASSELAGAKNIQYF.

The chain carries TRBV5-1 and TRBJ1-6; no firm D call. CDR1 is SGHRS, CDR2 YFSETQ, per germline. Deletions cut 6 bases from V and 5 bases from J, with 15 bases between. This CDR3 comprises 15 residues. The CDR3, as DNA: TGCGCCAGCACAGCCCAGGATCCGAATAATTCACCCCTCCACTTT. Its translation is CASTAQDPNNSPLHF.

The chain links TRBV5-6 to TRBJ2-3, with TRBD2 as a possible D gene (6 bases). Germline values: CDR1 SGHDT, CDR2 YYEEEE. V was trimmed by 2 bases and J by 1 base, leaving 17 bases between them. The CDR3 length is 17 residues. The CDR3 nucleotides read TGTGCCAGCAGCTTATCCGGGTCCGGGAGTGGCACAGATACGCAGTATTTT. Its translation is CASSLSGSGSGTDTQYF.

The gene calls are TRBV9 and TRBJ1-2; 9 bases are shared with TRBD1. The CDR3 is 15 residues long. The J segment lost 8 bases and the V segment lost 4 bases, leaving 12 bases of the junction unmatched. In germline, CDR1 is SGDLS, CDR2 YYNGEE. The CDR3 DNA is TGTGCCAGCAGCTCCCACCGGGACAGGGTTGACGGCTACACCTTC. The encoded protein is CASSSHRDRVDGYTF.

The rearrangement links TRBV6-2 or TRBV6-3 to TRBJ2-3, with 7 positions matching TRBD2. This CDR3 comprises 14 residues. J gave up 3 bases and V 2 bases, and 2 bases lay outside the gene matches. Germline loops: CDR1 MNHEY, CDR2 SVGEGT. The CDR3, as DNA: TGTGCCAGCAGTTACGGCGGGAGTACAGATACGCAGTATTTT. It is translated as CASSYGGSTDTQYF.

V gene TRBV19 combines with J gene TRBJ2-2, with TRBD2 as a possible D gene (7 bases). The CDR3 is 19 residues long. V lost 5 bases and J lost 0, with 22 bases in between. Germline V gene sequence: CDR1 LNHDA, CDR2 SQIVND (reference sequence). The CDR3 sequence: CASSSYLAGARPNTGELFF. The DNA of the CDR3 is TGTGCCAGTAGTTCCTACCTTGCGGGGGCCCGCCCGAACACCGGGGAGCTGTTTTTT.

This chain links TRBV2 with TRBJ2-7; a possible D gene is TRBD2 (6 bases). This CDR3 has 12 amino acids. CDR1 and CDR2 from the germline V gene are SNHLY and FYNNEI. V was trimmed by 5 bases and J by 6 bases, leaving 11 bases between them. CDR3 loop: CASSLREAEQYF. The CDR3 nucleotides are TGTGCCAGCAGTTTGAGGGAGGCCGAGCAGTACTTC.

The chain recombines TRBV6-1 with TRBJ1-5; D ambiguous. V was clipped by 3 bases and J by 3 bases, with 9 bases between them. The CDR3 contains 14 residues. Germline CDR1 MNHNS, CDR2 SASEGT. In nucleotides, the CDR3 is TGTGCCAGCAGTGATGAGGGTTTCAATCAGCCCCAGCATTTT. Translation: CASSDEGFNQPQHF.